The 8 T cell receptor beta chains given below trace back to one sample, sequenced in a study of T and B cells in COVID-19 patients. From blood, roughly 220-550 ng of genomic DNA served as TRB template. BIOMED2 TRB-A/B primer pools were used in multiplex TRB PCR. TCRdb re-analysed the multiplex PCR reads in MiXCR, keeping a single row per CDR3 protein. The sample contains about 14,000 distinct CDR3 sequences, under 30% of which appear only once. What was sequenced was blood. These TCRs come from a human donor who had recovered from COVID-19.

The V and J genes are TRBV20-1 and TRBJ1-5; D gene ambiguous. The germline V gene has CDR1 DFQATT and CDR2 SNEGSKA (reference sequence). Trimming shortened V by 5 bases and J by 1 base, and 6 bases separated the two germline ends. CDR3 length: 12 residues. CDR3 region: CSAGRSNQPQHF. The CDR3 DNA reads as TGCAGTGCTGGCAGGAGCAATCAGCCCCAGCATTTT.

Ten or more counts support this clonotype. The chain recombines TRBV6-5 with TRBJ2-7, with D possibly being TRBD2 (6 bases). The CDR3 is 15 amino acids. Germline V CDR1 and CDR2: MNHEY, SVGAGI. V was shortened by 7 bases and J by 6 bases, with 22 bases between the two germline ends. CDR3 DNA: TGTGCCAGCATCAGCCTCTCGGGACGGGGAGGCGAGCAGTACTTC. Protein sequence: CASISLSGRGGEQYF.

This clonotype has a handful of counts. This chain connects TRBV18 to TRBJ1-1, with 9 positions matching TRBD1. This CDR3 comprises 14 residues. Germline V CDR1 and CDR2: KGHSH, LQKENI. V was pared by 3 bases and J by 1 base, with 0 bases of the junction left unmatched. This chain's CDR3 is CASSPGQGNTEAFF. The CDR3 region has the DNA TGTGCCAGCTCACCGGGACAGGGGAACACTGAAGCTTTCTTT. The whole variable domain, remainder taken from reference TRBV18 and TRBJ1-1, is NAGVMQNPRHLVRRRGQEARLRCSPMKGHSHVYWYRQLPEEGLKFMVYLQKENIIDESGMPKERFSAEFPKEGPSILRIQQVVRGDSAAYFCASSPGQGNTEAFFGQGTRLTVV.

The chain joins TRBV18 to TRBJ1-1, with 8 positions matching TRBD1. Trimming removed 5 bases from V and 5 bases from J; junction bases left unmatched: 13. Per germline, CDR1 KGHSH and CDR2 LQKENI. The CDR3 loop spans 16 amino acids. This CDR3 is CASSEGQGIFLTEAFF. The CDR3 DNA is TGTGCCAGCTCAGAAGGACAGGGAATTTTTTTGACTGAAGCTTTCTTT.

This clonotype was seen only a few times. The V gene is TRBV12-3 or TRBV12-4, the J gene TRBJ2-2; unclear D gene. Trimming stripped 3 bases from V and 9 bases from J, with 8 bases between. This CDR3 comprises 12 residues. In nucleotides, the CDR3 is TGTGCCAGCAGTTTGAATCCCCGGGAGCTGTTTTTT. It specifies CASSLNPRELFF.

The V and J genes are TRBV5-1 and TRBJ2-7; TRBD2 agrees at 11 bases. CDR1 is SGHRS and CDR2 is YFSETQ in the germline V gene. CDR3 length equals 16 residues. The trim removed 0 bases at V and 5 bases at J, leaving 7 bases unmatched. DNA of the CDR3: TGCGCCAGCAGCTTGGTATCCCTAGCGGGGGGAAACGAGCAGTACTTC. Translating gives CASSLVSLAGGNEQYF.

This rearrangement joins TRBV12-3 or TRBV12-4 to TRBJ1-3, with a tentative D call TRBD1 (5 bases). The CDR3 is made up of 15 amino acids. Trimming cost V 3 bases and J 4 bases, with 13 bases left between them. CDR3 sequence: CASSLVGGSGNTIYF. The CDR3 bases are TGTGCCAGCAGTTTGGTGGGGGGATCAGGAAACACCATATATTTT.

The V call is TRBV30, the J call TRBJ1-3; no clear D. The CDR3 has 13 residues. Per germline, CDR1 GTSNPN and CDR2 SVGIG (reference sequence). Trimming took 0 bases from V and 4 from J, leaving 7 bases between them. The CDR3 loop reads CAWSVRYGNTIYF. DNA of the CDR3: TGTGCCTGGAGTGTCCGATACGGAAACACCATATATTTT. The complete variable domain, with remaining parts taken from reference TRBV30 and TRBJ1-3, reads SQTIHQWPATLVQPVGSPLSLECTVEGTSNPNLYWYRQAAGRGLQLLFYSVGIGQISSEVPQNLSASRPQDRQFILSSKKLLLSDSGFYLCAWSVRYGNTIYFGEGSWLTVV.